A single sample is the source of the 2 T cell receptor beta chains below, sequenced in a study of radiotherapy plus CTLA-4 blockade in lung cancer. The method was immunoSEQ multiplex PCR; TCRdb's version includes in-frame clones alone and lacks a portion of them. The sample contains 40,000 to 55,000 clones, approximately 80% of which appear only once. Specimen: peripheral blood, collected from a patient treated with radiotherapy plus ipilimumab. The receptors were sampled from a human donor with non-small cell lung cancer whose response to radiotherapy plus ipilimumab could not be evaluated.

The chain uses TRBV5-1 and TRBJ1-1; D is possibly TRBD1 (6 bases). There are 16 residues in the CDR3. From germline, CDR1 is SGHRS and CDR2 YFSETQ. The ends were cut back, 4 bases at V and 1 base at J, with 17 bases in the middle. The CDR3 nucleotides are TGCGCCAGCAGCCCTTTTTCAGGGGATTGGAACACTGAAGCTTTCTTT. It translates to CASSPFSGDWNTEAFF.

This clone has just one count. The CDR3 DNA reads as TGTGCCAGCAGCCCCCCCTTCACAGATACGCAGTATTTT. It translates to CASSPPFTDTQYF. The chain recombines TRBV7-9 with TRBJ2-3; D unresolved. The CDR3 has 13 residues. V was clipped by 5 bases and J by 2 bases, with 8 bases between them. Germline CDR1 is SEHNR and CDR2 is FQNEAQ (reference sequence).